Following are 17 T cell receptor beta chains from one sample sequenced in a study of response to subunit inactivated influenza vaccine. TCRdb independently ran MiXCR on the RT-PCR reads; one entry per CDR3 protein. The data show about 570,000 distinct CDR3 sequences, about 11% seen once. These data were also filed under a second study, of T cells expressing NK-cell markers. That source notes: TCR beta cDNA was made by 5'RACE template switching with UMIs.

The sequenced sample was PBMCs from blood, obtained on the day of vaccination. The receptors come from a man in his fifties or sixties who received an inactivated influenza vaccine.

This clonotype was counted ten times or more. The rearrangement joins TRBV6-5 to TRBJ1-5, with a possible D match to TRBD1 (5 bases). Germline loops: CDR1 MNHEY, CDR2 SVGAGI. This CDR3 comprises 14 residues. Trimming cost V 5 bases and J 0 bases, with 8 bases left between them. The CDR3 DNA sequence: TGTGCCAGCAGTAACACAGGTAGCAATCAGCCCCAGCATTTT. Its translation is CASSNTGSNQPQHF.

V usage is TRBV28 and J usage is TRBJ2-2, with D possibly matching TRBD2 (5 bases). The germline V gene encodes CDR1 MDHEN and CDR2 SYDVKM. Trimming removed 5 bases from V and 2 bases from J, with 21 bases in between. This CDR3 is 18 amino acids long. CDR3 sequence reads: CASSPFRWSGGNTGELFF. CDR3 nucleotides: TGTGCCAGCAGTCCTTTTCGGTGGAGCGGAGGAAACACCGGGGAGCTGTTTTTT. Full variable domain (outside the CDR3, taken from reference TRBV28 and TRBJ2-2): DVKVTQSSRYLVKRTGEKVFLECVQDMDHENMFWYRQDPGLGLRLIYFSYDVKMKEKGDIPEGYSVSREKKERFSLILESASTNQTSMYLCASSPFRWSGGNTGELFFGEGSRLTVL.

In this sample, this clonotype turned up a few times. The chain employs TRBV27 and TRBJ2-1; the D gene is possibly TRBD1 (5 bases). Looked up from germline, CDR1 is MNHEY and CDR2 is SMNVEV (reference sequence). The V gene lost 7 bases and the J gene lost 0 bases, with 19 bases spanning the gap. The CDR3 totals 17 residues. Here the CDR3 DNA reads TGTGCCAGCAACCCAGGGTTCCGCCTCAGCTCCTACAATGAGCAGTTCTTC. Translated: CASNPGFRLSSYNEQFF.

Only a few counts were recorded for this clonotype. The rearrangement uses TRBV7-2 and TRBJ1-1; D is ambiguous. CDR3 length: 13 residues. V lost 1 base and J 5 bases, leaving 8 bases between the germline ends. The germline V gene encodes CDR1 SGHTA and CDR2 FQGNSA. DNA of the CDR3: TGTGCCAGCAGCTTAGAGGGTAGGACTGAAGCTTTCTTT. It yields the protein CASSLEGRTEAFF.

A few counts support this clonotype. This rearrangement joins TRBV6-5 to TRBJ1-6; no definite D call. The V gene's germline CDR1 is MNHEY and CDR2 SVGAGI. Trimming cost V 3 bases and J 0 bases, with 12 bases left between them. The CDR3 loop spans 17 amino acids. CDR3 amino acids: CASSYFWESSYNSPLHF. CDR3 DNA: TGTGCCAGCAGTTATTTTTGGGAGAGCTCCTATAATTCACCCCTCCACTTT.

The chain combines TRBV12-3 or TRBV12-4 with TRBJ1-2; D uncertain. The V gene lost 1 base and the J gene lost 8 bases, with 14 bases spanning the gap. This CDR3 has 14 residues. DNA for the CDR3: TGTGCCAGCAGTTTAGATTTCCGGGTATGGGGCTACACCTTC. This sequence encodes CASSLDFRVWGYTF.

This clonotype has more than one count but fewer than ten. The CDR3 here is CASSHIRNEQFF. As DNA, the CDR3 is TGTGCCAGCAGCCACATTCGGAATGAGCAGTTCTTC. The V call is TRBV12-3 or TRBV12-4, the J call TRBJ2-1; D unresolved. This CDR3 is built from 12 residues. V was shortened by 6 bases and J by 7 bases, with 10 bases between the two germline ends.

This clonotype occurred a few times. J is TRBJ2-5 and V is TRBV15, with D hard to call. The CDR3 runs to 13 residues. The V end was cut by 3 bases, the J end by 2 bases, with 7 bases between. Germline CDR1 and CDR2: LNHNV and YYDKDF (reference sequence). CDR3 in DNA: TGTGCCACCAGCAGGACACGTCAAGAGACCCAGTACTTC. This gives the protein CATSRTRQETQYF.

The sample holds many counts of this clonotype. This chain links TRBV7-8 with TRBJ2-7; 7 positions agree with TRBD2. The CDR3 totals 13 residues. Germline lookup yields CDR1 SGHVS and CDR2 FQNEAQ. J was trimmed by 4 bases and V by 5 bases; bases with no gene match: 5. The CDR3: CASSLSGQYEQYF. The DNA of the CDR3 is TGTGCCAGCAGCCTTAGCGGGCAGTACGAGCAGTACTTC. The variable domain in full, with the rest retrieved from reference TRBV7-8 and TRBJ2-7, is GAGVSQSPRYKVAKRGQDVALRCDPISGHVSLFWYQQALGQGPEFLTYFQNEAQLDKSGLPSDRFFAERPEGSVSTLKIQRTQQEDSAVYLCASSLSGQYEQYFGPGTRLTVT.

V and J are TRBV5-1 and TRBJ2-1; 12 nucleotides match TRBD2. Germline lookup yields CDR1 SGHRS and CDR2 YFSETQ. CDR3 length: 16 residues. Trimming took 4 bases from V and 4 from J; bases not matched to a gene: 6. CDR3 bases: TGCGCCAGCAGCCAGGCCCTAGCGGGGGGGTACAATGAGCAGTTCTTC. It encodes CASSQALAGGYNEQFF.

This clonotype was counted only a few times. J is TRBJ2-7 and V is TRBV6-2 or TRBV6-3; D perhaps matches TRBD2 (6 bases). V was cut by 6 bases and J by 5 bases, with 17 bases left in between. The CDR3 loop spans 14 amino acids. CDR1 is MNHEY and CDR2 is SVGEGT in the germline V gene. The CDR3 loop is CASSPGTYFDEQYF. The DNA of the CDR3 is TGTGCCAGCAGCCCCGGGACTTATTTCGACGAGCAGTACTTC.

This clonotype showed up just a few times. The chain recombines TRBV5-1 with TRBJ2-5; tentatively, D is TRBD1 (5 bases). Germline V gene sequence: CDR1 SGHRS, CDR2 YFSETQ. The CDR3 spans 14 residues. Trimming left V 1 base short and J 3 bases short, with 10 bases between. This CDR3 is CASSLSTVEETQYF. The CDR3 DNA reads as TGCGCCAGCAGCTTGTCGACAGTCGAAGAGACCCAGTACTTC. The full variable domain, its missing parts supplied by reference TRBV5-1 and TRBJ2-5, is KAGVTQTPRYLIKTRGQQVTLSCSPISGHRSVSWYQQTPGQGLQFLFEYFSETQRNKGNFPGRFSGRQFSNSRSEMNVSTLELGDSALYLCASSLSTVEETQYFGPGTRLLVL.

This clonotype was observed many times. The chain couples TRBV12-3 or TRBV12-4 to TRBJ2-5, with a possible D match to TRBD1 (5 bases). Trimming removed 5 bases at V and 4 bases at J, with 26 bases between. The CDR3 has 18 amino acids. In nucleotides, the CDR3 is TGTGCCAGCAGTCTTTCCCAGGGTTACGTGACCCCGAGAGAGACCCAGTACTTC. Its translation is CASSLSQGYVTPRETQYF.

V usage is TRBV7-8 and J usage is TRBJ2-7, with D possibly TRBD1 on 6 matching bases. Trimming removed 5 bases at V and 4 bases at J, with 18 bases between. CDR1 and CDR2 (germline): SGHVS, FQNEAQ. This CDR3 has 15 amino acids. The CDR3 bases are TGTGCCAGCAGCCTTACGGAAGGGGGTGGTTACGAGCAGTACTTC. Encoded protein: CASSLTEGGGYEQYF.

This clonotype has only a few counts. One junction end disagrees with the germline gene, perhaps due to a read error. The chain recombines TRBV7-2 with TRBJ2-1; 11 bases fit TRBD2. Per the germline V gene, CDR1 is SGHTA and CDR2 is FQGNSA. The CDR3 sequence is 15 residues long. In DNA form, the CDR3 reads TGTGCCAGCAGCAAACAGGGTGTCACTAGCGGGAGTTTGGTCTTC. Translation: CASSKQGVTSGSLVF.

This rearrangement joins TRBV7-2 to TRBJ2-1; D possibly corresponds to TRBD2 (5 bases). Germline V gene sequence: CDR1 SGHTA, CDR2 FQGNSA. The CDR3 covers 13 residues. V dropped 4 bases and J dropped 6 bases, with 10 bases sitting between them. In DNA, the CDR3 is TGTGCCAGCAGCTCAACGGGAATCAATGAGCAGTTCTTC. This gives the protein CASSSTGINEQFF.

The chain is built from TRBV18 and TRBJ2-3; a weak D match, TRBD1 (5 bases). Germline-derived CDR1 and CDR2 are KGHSH and LQKENI. The ends were cut back, 8 bases at V and 6 bases at J, with 24 bases in the middle. The CDR3 sequence is 16 residues long. CDR3 nucleotide sequence: TGTGCCAGCCTCGTCCCACCAGGGTCAGGAGCGGATACGCAGTATTTT. Its translation: CASLVPPGSGADTQYF. Drawing the rest from reference TRBV18 and TRBJ2-3, the complete variable domain is NAGVMQNPRHLVRRRGQEARLRCSPMKGHSHVYWYRQLPEEGLKFMVYLQKENIIDESGMPKERFSAEFPKEGPSILRIQQVVRGDSAAYFCASLVPPGSGADTQYFGPGTRLTVL.